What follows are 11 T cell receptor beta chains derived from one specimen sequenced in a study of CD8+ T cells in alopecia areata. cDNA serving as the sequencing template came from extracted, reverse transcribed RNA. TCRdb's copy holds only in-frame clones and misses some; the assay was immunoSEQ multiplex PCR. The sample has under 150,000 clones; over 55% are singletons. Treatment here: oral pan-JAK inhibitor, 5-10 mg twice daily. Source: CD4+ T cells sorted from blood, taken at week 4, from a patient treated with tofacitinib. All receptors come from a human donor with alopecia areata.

For the CDR3, the DNA is TGTGCCAGCTCCCTCGCGCAGGTCTATGGCTACACCTTC. Protein: CASSLAQVYGYTF. The chain recombines TRBV18 with TRBJ1-2; unclear D gene. Germline assignment: CDR1 KGHSH and CDR2 LQKENI. Trimming removed 6 bases from V and 4 bases from J, with 12 bases in between. This CDR3 region has 13 residues.

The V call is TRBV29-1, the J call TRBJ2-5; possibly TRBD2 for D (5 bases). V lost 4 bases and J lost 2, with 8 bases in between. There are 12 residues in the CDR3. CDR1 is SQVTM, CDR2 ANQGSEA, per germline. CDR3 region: CSVVEVQETQYF. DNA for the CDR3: TGCAGCGTTGTGGAGGTACAAGAGACCCAGTACTTC.

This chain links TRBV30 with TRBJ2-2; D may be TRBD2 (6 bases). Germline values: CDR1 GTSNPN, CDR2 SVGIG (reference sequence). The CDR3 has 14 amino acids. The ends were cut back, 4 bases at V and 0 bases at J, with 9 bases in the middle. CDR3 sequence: CAWIADTNTGELFF. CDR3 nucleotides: TGTGCCTGGATAGCGGACACGAACACCGGGGAGCTGTTTTTT.

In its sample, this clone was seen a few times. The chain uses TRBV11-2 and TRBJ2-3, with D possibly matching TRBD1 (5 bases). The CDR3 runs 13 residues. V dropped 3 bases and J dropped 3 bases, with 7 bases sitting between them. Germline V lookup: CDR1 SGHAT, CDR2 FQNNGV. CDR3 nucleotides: TGTGCCAGCAGCTTGCAGGGAACAGATACGCAGTATTTT. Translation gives CASSLQGTDTQYF.

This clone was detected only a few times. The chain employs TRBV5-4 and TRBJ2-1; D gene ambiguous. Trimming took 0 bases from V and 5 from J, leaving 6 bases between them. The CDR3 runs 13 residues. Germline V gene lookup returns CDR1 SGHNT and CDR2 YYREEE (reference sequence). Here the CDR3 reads CASSLGPNNEQFF. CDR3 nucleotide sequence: TGTGCCAGCAGCTTGGGACCAAACAATGAGCAGTTCTTC.

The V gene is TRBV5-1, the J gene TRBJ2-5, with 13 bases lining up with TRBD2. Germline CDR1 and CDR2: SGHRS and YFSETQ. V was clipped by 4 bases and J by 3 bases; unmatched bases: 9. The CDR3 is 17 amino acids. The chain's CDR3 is CASSRSTTSGGKETQYF. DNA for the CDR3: TGCGCCAGCAGCAGATCCACGACTAGCGGGGGGAAAGAGACCCAGTACTTC.

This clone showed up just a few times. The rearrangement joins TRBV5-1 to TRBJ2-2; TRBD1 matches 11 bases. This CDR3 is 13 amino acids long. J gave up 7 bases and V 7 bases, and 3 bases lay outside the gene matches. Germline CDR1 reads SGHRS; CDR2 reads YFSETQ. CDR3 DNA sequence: TGCGCCAGCGGACAGGGGGCAGGCGGGGAGCTGTTTTTT. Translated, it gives CASGQGAGGELFF.

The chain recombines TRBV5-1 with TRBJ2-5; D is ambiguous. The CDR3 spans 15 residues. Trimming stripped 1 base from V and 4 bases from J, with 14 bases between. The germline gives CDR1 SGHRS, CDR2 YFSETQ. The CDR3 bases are TGCGCCAGCAGCTTGTACTTCGGGTCAGGAGAGACCCAGTACTTC. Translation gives CASSLYFGSGETQYF.

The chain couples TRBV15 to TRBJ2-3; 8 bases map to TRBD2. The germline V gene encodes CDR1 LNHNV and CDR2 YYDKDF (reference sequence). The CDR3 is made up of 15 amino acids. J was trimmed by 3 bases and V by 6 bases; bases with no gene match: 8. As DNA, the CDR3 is TGTGCCACCAGTACCCGACTAGCGAGGACAGATACGCAGTATTTT. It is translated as CATSTRLARTDTQYF.

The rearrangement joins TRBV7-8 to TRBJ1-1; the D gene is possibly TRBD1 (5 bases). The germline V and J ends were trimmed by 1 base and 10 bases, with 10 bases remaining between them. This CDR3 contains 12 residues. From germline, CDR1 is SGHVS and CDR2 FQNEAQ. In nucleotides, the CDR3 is TGTGCCAGCAGCTTAGTCGGACACAGAGCTTTCTTT. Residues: CASSLVGHRAFF.

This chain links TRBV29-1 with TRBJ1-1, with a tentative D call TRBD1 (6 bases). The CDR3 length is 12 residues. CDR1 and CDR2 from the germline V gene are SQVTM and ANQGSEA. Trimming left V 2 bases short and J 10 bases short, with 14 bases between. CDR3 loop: CSVETGLTGAFF. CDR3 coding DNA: TGCAGCGTTGAAACAGGGCTAACGGGAGCTTTCTTT.